One and the same sample provided the 8 T cell receptor beta chains below, sequenced in a study of blood T cell repertoires in COVID-19. Data came from immunoSEQ multiplex PCR; TCRdb stores just in-frame clones and leaves some out. The repertoire holds hundreds of thousands of clones, with roughly four fifths as singletons. Sequencing input: peripheral blood. These receptors all stem from a woman aged 55-70 years with active or convalescent COVID-19.

V is TRBV6-5 and J is TRBJ2-2, with a possible D match to TRBD1 (5 bases). There are 15 residues in the CDR3. Trimming took 0 bases from V and 7 from J, leaving 12 bases between them. From germline, CDR1 is MNHEY and CDR2 SVGAGI. The CDR3 coding sequence is TGTGCCAGCAGTTACTCGGCAGGGTACAACGGGGAGCTGTTTTTT. Protein product: CASSYSAGYNGELFF.

This rearrangement joins TRBV18 to TRBJ2-1; 14 bases map to TRBD2. After removal of 0 bases from V and 5 bases from J, the junction contained 6 bases not matched to a gene. The CDR3 runs 18 residues. The germline V gene encodes CDR1 KGHSH and CDR2 LQKENI. CDR3 in amino acids: CASSPPWTSGGRNNEQFF. The CDR3 DNA is TGTGCCAGCTCACCACCGTGGACTAGCGGGGGGCGAAACAATGAGCAGTTCTTC.

This clone was recorded a few times. J is TRBJ1-1 and V is TRBV7-8; D unclear. V shed 3 bases and J shed 4 bases, with 18 bases lying between them. CDR1 and CDR2 from the germline V gene are SGHVS and FQNEAQ. This CDR3 is built from 16 residues. In DNA form, the CDR3 reads TGTGCCAGCAGCTTTACCAAGGCGGGGAGGGTCACTGAAGCTTTCTTT. Its translation is CASSFTKAGRVTEAFF.

The CDR3 coding sequence is TGCGCCAGCAGCCGTAGACTAGCGGCACAAGAGACCCAGTACTTC. It translates to CASSRRLAAQETQYF. V is TRBV4-3 and J is TRBJ2-5; 9 nucleotides line up with TRBD2. The CDR3 is made up of 15 amino acids. The germline CDR1 and CDR2 sequences are LGHNA and YSLEER. Trimming at V came to 4 bases and at J to 2 bases, leaving 5 bases not matched to a gene.

The chain uses TRBV7-2 and TRBJ1-2; D unresolved. Per germline, CDR1 SGHTA and CDR2 FQGNSA. The CDR3 covers 13 residues. With 0 bases removed from V and 3 bases from J, the gap between germline ends came to 5 bases. CDR3 amino acids: CASSLANYYGYTF. The CDR3 nucleotides read TGTGCCAGCAGCTTAGCCAACTACTATGGCTACACCTTC.

The chain joins TRBV1 to TRBJ1-1. TRBV1 is tagged as a pseudogene. This CDR3 spans 11 amino acids. The CDR3 DNA sequence: TGCACCAGCAGCCAGGAGGGCCGGGCTTTCTTT. Translated: CTSSQEGRAFF.

The chain employs TRBV7-9 and TRBJ1-2; D not resolved. Trimming took 5 bases from V and 1 from J, leaving 17 bases between them. CDR1 SEHNR and CDR2 FQNEAQ come from the germline V gene (reference sequence). The CDR3 sequence is 16 residues long. The CDR3 nucleotides are TGTGCCAGCAGCCGGAGCGGACGGCTAATTAACTATGGCTACACCTTC. Translated: CASSRSGRLINYGYTF.

This rearrangement joins TRBV12-3 or TRBV12-4 to TRBJ2-7; 7 bases align to TRBD2. The CDR3 is 13 residues long. Trimming took 6 bases from V and 2 from J; bases not matched to a gene: 4. CDR3 sequence reads: CASRASGPYEQYF. The CDR3 DNA reads TGTGCCAGCAGAGCTAGCGGACCCTACGAGCAGTACTTC.